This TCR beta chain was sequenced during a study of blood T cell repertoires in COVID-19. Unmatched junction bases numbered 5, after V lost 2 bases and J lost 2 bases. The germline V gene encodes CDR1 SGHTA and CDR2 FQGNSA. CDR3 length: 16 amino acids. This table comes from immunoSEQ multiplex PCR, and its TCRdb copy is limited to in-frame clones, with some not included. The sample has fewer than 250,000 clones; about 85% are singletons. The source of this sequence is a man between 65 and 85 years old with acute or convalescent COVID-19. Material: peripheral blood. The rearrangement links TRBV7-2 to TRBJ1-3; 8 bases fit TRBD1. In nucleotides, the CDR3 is TGTGCCAGCAGCTTACAGGGGGCTATACCTGGAAACACCATATATTTT. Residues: CASSLQGAIPGNTIYF.